A selection of T cell receptor beta chains follows, all from one sample in a study of OX40 agonist ivuxolimab in advanced cancers. The data were produced by immunoSEQ multiplex PCR, yet TCRdb's version contains in-frame clones alone and is incomplete. The sample includes under 85,000 clones, about 81% of them seen just once. Sequenced material: CD4+ or CD8+ T cells sorted from blood, taken in a trial of the OX40 agonist ivuxolimab. These receptors came from an adult with an advanced solid tumor such as melanoma, head and neck, liver or kidney cancer. Both conserved end residues are part of each CDR3. Each record gives: D gene, V gene, clone size, J gene, CDR3 DNA, CDR3 protein. D genes are given only for firm matches. Some rows mark clone size as missing; the rest say once, few, many or name a class of expanded clone.

D gene: -
V gene: TRBV9
clone size: few
J gene: TRBJ1-5
CDR3 DNA: TGTGCCAGCAGCGTAGACGACTCTCAGCCCCAGCATTTT
CDR3 protein: CASSVDDSQPQHF

D gene: -
V gene: TRBV5-4
clone size: -
J gene: TRBJ2-7
CDR3 DNA: TGTGCCAGCAGCTTGGCCGGTAGGGGGTCCTACGAGCAGTACTTC
CDR3 protein: CASSLAGRGSYEQYF

D gene: TRBD2
V gene: TRBV9
clone size: once
J gene: TRBJ2-3
CDR3 DNA: TGTGCCAGCAGCACAGCGGGGGGGAGTATCACAGATACGCAGTATTTT
CDR3 protein: CASSTAGGSITDTQYF

D gene: -
V gene: TRBV7-2
clone size: -
J gene: TRBJ2-7
CDR3 DNA: TGTGCCAGCAGCTTAGTACTAGCTGGCGAGCAGTACTTC
CDR3 protein: CASSLVLAGEQYF

D gene: TRBD2
V gene: TRBV2
clone size: -
J gene: TRBJ2-1
CDR3 DNA: TGTGCCAGCAGCGCGCCTAGCGGGAGGGGAAATGAGCAGTTCTTC
CDR3 protein: CASSAPSGRGNEQFF

D gene: TRBD1
V gene: TRBV7-6
clone size: -
J gene: TRBJ2-5
CDR3 DNA: TGTGCCAGCAGCGTTAGGACAGGGCAAGAGACCCAGTACTTC
CDR3 protein: CASSVRTGQETQYF

D gene: TRBD1
V gene: TRBV7-2
clone size: -
J gene: TRBJ1-4
CDR3 DNA: TGTGCCAGCAGCTCACAGGGGGCGCGGACTAATGAAAAACTGTTTTTT
CDR3 protein: CASSSQGARTNEKLFF

D gene: TRBD1
V gene: TRBV11-2
clone size: -
J gene: TRBJ2-7
CDR3 DNA: TGTGCCAGCAGCACTCGACAGGGGATGACGGACGAGCAGTACTTC
CDR3 protein: CASSTRQGMTDEQYF

D gene: TRBD1
V gene: TRBV4-1
clone size: -
J gene: TRBJ1-1
CDR3 DNA: TGCGCCAGCAGCCGGCGGACAGGAGATGGCACTGAAGCTTTCTTT
CDR3 protein: CASSRRTGDGTEAFF

D gene: -
V gene: TRBV18
clone size: -
J gene: TRBJ2-6
CDR3 DNA: TGTGCCAGCTCACCGACCGCTCCCGGGGCCAACGTCCTGACTTTC
CDR3 protein: CASSPTAPGANVLTF

D gene: -
V gene: TRBV11-1
clone size: -
J gene: TRBJ1-1
CDR3 DNA: TGTGCCAGCAGCCCAGGGCCCAGAGAAAACACTGAAGCTTTCTTT
CDR3 protein: CASSPGPRENTEAFF

D gene: TRBD2
V gene: TRBV13
clone size: -
J gene: TRBJ2-5
CDR3 DNA: TGTGCCAGCAGCTTAGAAGCTAGCGGACAAGAGACCCAGTACTTC
CDR3 protein: CASSLEASGQETQYF

D gene: -
V gene: TRBV25-1
clone size: -
J gene: TRBJ1-4
CDR3 DNA: TGTGCCAGCAGTGCGCACGCCTCGTCAAGAAATGAAAAACTGTTTTTT
CDR3 protein: CASSAHASSRNEKLFF

D gene: TRBD2
V gene: TRBV6-6
clone size: -
J gene: TRBJ2-1
CDR3 DNA: TGTGCCAGCAGTCGCGGGGGGTCTACGGACAATGAGCAGTTCTTC
CDR3 protein: CASSRGGSTDNEQFF

D gene: -
V gene: TRBV7-9
clone size: few
J gene: TRBJ2-1
CDR3 DNA: TGTGCCAGCAGCCGTCAACAGGGATCCTACAATGAGCAGTTCTTC
CDR3 protein: CASSRQQGSYNEQFF

D gene: -
V gene: TRBV18
clone size: -
J gene: TRBJ1-1
CDR3 DNA: TGTGCCAGCTCACCCACCGGTATACAGGGAGAAGCTTTCTTT
CDR3 protein: CASSPTGIQGEAFF

D gene: TRBD1
V gene: TRBV18
clone size: -
J gene: TRBJ1-1
CDR3 DNA: TGTGCCAGCTCACCACTCGGGACAGATTATATGAACACTGAAGCTTTCTTT
CDR3 protein: CASSPLGTDYMNTEAFF

D gene: -
V gene: TRBV11-3
clone size: -
J gene: TRBJ1-2
CDR3 DNA: TGTGCCAGCAGCTTAGACCCCACGGCCAACTATGGCTACACCTTC
CDR3 protein: CASSLDPTANYGYTF

D gene: TRBD1
V gene: TRBV5-4
clone size: -
J gene: TRBJ2-7
CDR3 DNA: TGTGCCAGCAGCATGGGACAGGGTATCAACGAGCAGTACTTC
CDR3 protein: CASSMGQGINEQYF

D gene: -
V gene: TRBV19
clone size: few
J gene: TRBJ2-6
CDR3 DNA: TGTGCCACCCTCGGAAGGGCTGGGGCCAACGTCCTGACTTTC
CDR3 protein: CATLGRAGANVLTF

D gene: -
V gene: TRBV7-3
clone size: -
J gene: TRBJ2-3
CDR3 DNA: TGTGCCAGCAGCCTCATCCAGGGGGGGCAAGATACGCAGTATTTT
CDR3 protein: CASSLIQGGQDTQYF

D gene: TRBD1
V gene: TRBV19
clone size: -
J gene: TRBJ2-5
CDR3 DNA: TGTGCCAGTAGTATGCTCGGCCCCGGGACAGAAAGCCAAGAGACCCAGTACTTC
CDR3 protein: CASSMLGPGTESQETQYF

D gene: TRBD2
V gene: TRBV19
clone size: -
J gene: TRBJ2-3
CDR3 DNA: TGTGCCAGTAGAGTAGCGGGGCAAGATACGCAGTATTTT
CDR3 protein: CASRVAGQDTQYF

D gene: -
V gene: TRBV10-3
clone size: once
J gene: TRBJ1-1
CDR3 DNA: TGTGCCATCAGTGACAGGGGTGCCATCAACACTGAAGCTTTCTTT
CDR3 protein: CAISDRGAINTEAFF

D gene: -
V gene: TRBV4-1
clone size: -
J gene: TRBJ1-1
CDR3 DNA: TGCGCCAGCAGCCAAGAATATTCCGGTAACACTGAAGCTTTCTTT
CDR3 protein: CASSQEYSGNTEAFF

D gene: TRBD1
V gene: TRBV5-4
clone size: -
J gene: TRBJ1-4
CDR3 DNA: TGTGCCAGCAGCTTTGGTCCACAGGGGTATGAAAAACTGTTTTTT
CDR3 protein: CASSFGPQGYEKLFF